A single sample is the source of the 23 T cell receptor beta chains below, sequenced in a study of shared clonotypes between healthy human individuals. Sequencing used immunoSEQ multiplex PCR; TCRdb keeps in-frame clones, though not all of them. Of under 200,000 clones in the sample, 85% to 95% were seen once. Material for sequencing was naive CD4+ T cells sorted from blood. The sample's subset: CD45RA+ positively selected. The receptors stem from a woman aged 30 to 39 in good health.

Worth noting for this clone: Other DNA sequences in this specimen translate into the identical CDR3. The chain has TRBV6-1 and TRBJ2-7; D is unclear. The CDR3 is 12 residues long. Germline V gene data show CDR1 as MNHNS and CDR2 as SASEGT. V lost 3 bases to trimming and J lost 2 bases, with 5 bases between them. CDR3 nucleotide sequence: TGTGCCAGCAGTGAGGGAACCTACGAGCAGTACTTC. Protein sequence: CASSEGTYEQYF.

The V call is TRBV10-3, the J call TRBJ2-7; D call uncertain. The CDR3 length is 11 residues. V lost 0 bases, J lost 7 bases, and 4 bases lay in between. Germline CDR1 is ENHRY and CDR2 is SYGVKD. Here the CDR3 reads CAISESREQYF. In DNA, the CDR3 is TGTGCCATCAGTGAGTCACGAGAGCAGTACTTC.

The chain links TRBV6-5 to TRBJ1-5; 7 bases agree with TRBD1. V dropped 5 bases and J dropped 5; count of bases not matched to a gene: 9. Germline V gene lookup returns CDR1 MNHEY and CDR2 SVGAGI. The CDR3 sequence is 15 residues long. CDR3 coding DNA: TGTGCCAGCAGTACAACCTCGGGACAGCATCAGCCCCAGCATTTT. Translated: CASSTTSGQHQPQHF.

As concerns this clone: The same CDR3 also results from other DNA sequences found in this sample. CDR3 loop: CASSPQGGEKLFF. For the CDR3, the DNA is TGTGCCAGCTCACCACAGGGCGGTGAAAAACTGTTTTTT. This chain uses TRBV18 with TRBJ1-4, with D unclear. The CDR3 loop spans 13 amino acids. V gave up 1 base and J gave up 7 bases, with 7 bases separating them. The germline V gene encodes CDR1 KGHSH and CDR2 LQKENI.

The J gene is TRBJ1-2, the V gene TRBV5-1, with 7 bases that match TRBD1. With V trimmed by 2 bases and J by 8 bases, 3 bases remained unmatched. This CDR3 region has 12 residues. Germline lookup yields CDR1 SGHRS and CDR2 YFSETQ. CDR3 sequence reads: CASSFNRGGYTF. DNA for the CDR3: TGCGCCAGCAGCTTTAACAGGGGAGGCTACACCTTC.

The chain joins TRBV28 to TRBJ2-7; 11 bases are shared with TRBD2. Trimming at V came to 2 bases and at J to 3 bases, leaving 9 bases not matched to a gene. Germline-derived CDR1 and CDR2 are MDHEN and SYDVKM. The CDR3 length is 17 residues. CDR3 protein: CASSLELAGARNYEQYF. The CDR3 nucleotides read TGTGCCAGCAGTTTAGAACTAGCGGGAGCTCGAAACTACGAGCAGTACTTC.

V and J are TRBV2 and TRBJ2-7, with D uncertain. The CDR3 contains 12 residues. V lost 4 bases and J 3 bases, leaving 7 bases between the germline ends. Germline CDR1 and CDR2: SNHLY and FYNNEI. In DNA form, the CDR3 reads TGTGCCAGCAGTGGAAACTTCTACGAGCAGTACTTC. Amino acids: CASSGNFYEQYF.

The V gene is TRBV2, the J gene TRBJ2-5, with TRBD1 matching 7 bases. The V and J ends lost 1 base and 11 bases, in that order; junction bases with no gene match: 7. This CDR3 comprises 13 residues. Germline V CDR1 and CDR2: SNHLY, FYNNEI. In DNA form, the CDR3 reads TGTGCCAGCAGTGAAGGTGCAGGGGGTAGGCAGTACTTC. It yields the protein CASSEGAGGRQYF.

Here the CDR3 reads CASSLSFGYGRAPGASYEQYF. CDR3 sequence (DNA): TGTGCCAGCAGTTTATCGTTCGGGTACGGTCGAGCTCCGGGGGCTAGCTACGAGCAGTACTTC. The rearrangement uses TRBV27 and TRBJ2-7; D may correspond to TRBD1 or TRBD2 (6 bases each). Germline V lookup: CDR1 MNHEY, CDR2 SMNVEV (reference sequence). This CDR3 region has 21 residues. Trimming took off 0 bases at V and 3 bases at J, with 30 bases between the two ends.

The CDR3 loop is CASSLGGLRDPIYNEQFF. The CDR3 coding sequence is TGTGCCAGCAGCTTGGGGGGCCTCCGGGACCCCATATACAATGAGCAGTTCTTC. The genes are TRBV5-4 and TRBJ2-1; either TRBD1 or TRBD2 may fit D (5 bases each). Germline-derived CDR1 and CDR2 are SGHNT and YYREEE (reference sequence). The CDR3 loop spans 18 amino acids. V lost 0 bases and J 4 bases, leaving 20 bases between the germline ends.

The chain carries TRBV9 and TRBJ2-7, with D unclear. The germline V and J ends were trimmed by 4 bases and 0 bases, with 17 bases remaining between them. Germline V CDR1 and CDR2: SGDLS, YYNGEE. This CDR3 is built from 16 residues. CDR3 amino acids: CASSPRGDAPSYEQYF. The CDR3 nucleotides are TGTGCCAGCAGCCCCAGAGGAGACGCTCCCTCCTACGAGCAGTACTTC.

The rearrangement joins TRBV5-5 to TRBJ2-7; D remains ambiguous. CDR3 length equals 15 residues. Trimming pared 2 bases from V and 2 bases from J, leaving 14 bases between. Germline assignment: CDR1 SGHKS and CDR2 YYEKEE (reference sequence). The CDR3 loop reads CASSFTVTDTYEQYF. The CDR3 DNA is TGTGCCAGCAGCTTCACTGTAACTGATACCTACGAGCAGTACTTC.

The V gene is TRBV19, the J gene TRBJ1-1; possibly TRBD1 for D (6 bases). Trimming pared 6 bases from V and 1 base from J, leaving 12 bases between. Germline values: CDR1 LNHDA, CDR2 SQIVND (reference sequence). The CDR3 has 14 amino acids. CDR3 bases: TGTGCCAGTAGGAGATCACAGGGGAACACTGAAGCTTTCTTT. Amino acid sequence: CASRRSQGNTEAFF.

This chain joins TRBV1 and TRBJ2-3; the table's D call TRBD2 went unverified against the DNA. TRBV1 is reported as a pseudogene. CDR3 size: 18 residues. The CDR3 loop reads CTSSRQRGTRCHTDTQYF. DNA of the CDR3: TGCACCAGCAGCCGACAAAGAGGGACTAGGTGTCACACAGATACGCAGTATTTT.

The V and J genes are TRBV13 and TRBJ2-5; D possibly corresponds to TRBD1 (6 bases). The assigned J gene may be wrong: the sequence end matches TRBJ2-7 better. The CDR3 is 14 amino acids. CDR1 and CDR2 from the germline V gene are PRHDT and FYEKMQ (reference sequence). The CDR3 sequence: CASSPRDISYEQYF. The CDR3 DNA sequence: TGTGCCAGCAGCCCCCGGGACATCTCCTACGAGCAGTACTTC.

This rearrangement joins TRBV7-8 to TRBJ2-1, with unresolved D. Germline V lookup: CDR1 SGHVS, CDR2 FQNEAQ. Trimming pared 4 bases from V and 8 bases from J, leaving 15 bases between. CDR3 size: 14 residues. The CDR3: CASSSRWPFDEQFF. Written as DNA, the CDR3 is TGTGCCAGCAGCTCCCGATGGCCTTTCGATGAGCAGTTCTTC.

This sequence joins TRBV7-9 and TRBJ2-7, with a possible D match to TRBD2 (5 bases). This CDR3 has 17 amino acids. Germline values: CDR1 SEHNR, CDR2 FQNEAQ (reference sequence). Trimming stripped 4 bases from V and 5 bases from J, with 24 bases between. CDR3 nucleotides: TGTGCCAGCAGCTCCGGCGACTACAGATCCCGTTCCGACGAGCAGTACTTC. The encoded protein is CASSSGDYRSRSDEQYF.

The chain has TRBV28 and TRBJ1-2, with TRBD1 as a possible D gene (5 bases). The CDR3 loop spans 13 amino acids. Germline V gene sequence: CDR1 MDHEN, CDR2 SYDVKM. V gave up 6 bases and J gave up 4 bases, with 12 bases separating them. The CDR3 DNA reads TGTGCCAGCAGCCCCGACAGCTTCTATGGCTACACCTTC. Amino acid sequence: CASSPDSFYGYTF.

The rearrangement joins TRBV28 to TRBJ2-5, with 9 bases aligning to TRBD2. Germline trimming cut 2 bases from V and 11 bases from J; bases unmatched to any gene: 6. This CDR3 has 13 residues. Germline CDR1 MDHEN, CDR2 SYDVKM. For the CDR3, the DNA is TGTGCCAGCAGTTTAACCCGCGGGGGGGAGCAGTACTTC. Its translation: CASSLTRGGEQYF.

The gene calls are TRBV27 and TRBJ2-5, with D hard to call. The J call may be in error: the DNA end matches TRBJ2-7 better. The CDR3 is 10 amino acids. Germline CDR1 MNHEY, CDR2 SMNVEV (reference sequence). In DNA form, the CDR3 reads TGTGCCAGCACCACGTACGAGCAGTACTTC. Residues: CASTTYEQYF.

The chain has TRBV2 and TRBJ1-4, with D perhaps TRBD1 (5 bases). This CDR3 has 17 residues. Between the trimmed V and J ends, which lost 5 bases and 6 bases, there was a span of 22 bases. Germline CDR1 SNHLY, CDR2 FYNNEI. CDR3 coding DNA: TGTGCCAGCAGTACCGGGACGGTCCTCGGGATGGATGAAAAACTGTTTTTT. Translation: CASSTGTVLGMDEKLFF.

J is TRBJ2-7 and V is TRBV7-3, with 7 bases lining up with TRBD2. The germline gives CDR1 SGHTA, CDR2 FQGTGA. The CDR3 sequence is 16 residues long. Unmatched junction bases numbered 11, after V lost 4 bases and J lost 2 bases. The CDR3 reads CASSSGAASGPYEQYF. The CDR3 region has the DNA TGTGCCAGCAGCTCCGGTGCAGCTAGCGGTCCCTACGAGCAGTACTTC.

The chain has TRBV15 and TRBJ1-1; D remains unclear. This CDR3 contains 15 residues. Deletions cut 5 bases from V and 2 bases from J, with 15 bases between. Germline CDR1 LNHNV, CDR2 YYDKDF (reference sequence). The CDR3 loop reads CATSWQDSKNTEAFF. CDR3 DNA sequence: TGTGCCACCAGCTGGCAGGACTCAAAAAACACTGAAGCTTTCTTT.